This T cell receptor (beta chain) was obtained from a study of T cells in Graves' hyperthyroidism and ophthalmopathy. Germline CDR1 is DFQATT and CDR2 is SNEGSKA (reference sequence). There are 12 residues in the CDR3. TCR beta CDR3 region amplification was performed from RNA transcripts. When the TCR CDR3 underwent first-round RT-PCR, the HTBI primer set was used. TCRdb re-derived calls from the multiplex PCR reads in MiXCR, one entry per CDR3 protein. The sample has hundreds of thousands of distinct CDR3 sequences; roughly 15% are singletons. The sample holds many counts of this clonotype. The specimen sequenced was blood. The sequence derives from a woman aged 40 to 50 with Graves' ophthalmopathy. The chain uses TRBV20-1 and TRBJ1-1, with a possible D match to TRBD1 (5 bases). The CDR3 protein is CRGRGGTTEAFF. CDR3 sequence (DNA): TGCAGGGGCAGAGGAGGGACGACTGAAGCTTTCTTT.